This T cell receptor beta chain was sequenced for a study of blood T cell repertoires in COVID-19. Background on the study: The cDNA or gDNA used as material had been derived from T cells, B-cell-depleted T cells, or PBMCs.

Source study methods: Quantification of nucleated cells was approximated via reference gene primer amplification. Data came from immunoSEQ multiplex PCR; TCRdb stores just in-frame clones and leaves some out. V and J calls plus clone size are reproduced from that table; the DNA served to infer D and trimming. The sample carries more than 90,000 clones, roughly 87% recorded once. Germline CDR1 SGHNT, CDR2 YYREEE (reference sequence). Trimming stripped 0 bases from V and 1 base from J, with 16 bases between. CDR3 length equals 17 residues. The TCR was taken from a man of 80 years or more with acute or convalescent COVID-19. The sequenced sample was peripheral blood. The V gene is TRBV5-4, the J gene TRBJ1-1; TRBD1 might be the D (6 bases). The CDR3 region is CASSLGGYGQTNTEAFF. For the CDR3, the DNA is TGTGCCAGCAGCTTGGGGGGTTACGGACAGACGAACACTGAAGCTTTCTTT.